This passage covers 3 T cell receptor beta chains from one sample sequenced in a study of blood T cell repertoires in COVID-19. Some clones are missing from TCRdb's copy, which holds only in-frame ones; the method was immunoSEQ multiplex PCR. This sample has over 200,000 clones, with approximately 91% found just once. The sequenced sample consisted of peripheral blood. These receptors all come from a man in his forties or fifties with acute or convalescent COVID-19.

The rearrangement links TRBV5-1 to TRBJ1-5; D gene ambiguous. The CDR3 covers 13 residues. V was clipped by 5 bases and J by 7 bases, with 13 bases between them. CDR1 SGHRS and CDR2 YFSETQ come from the germline V gene. Written as DNA, the CDR3 is TGCGCCAGCAGACTAGATCGGAGACAGCCCCAGCATTTT. Protein product: CASRLDRRQPQHF.

This chain joins TRBV25-1 and TRBJ2-3; the match to TRBD2 covers 8 bases. The CDR3 loop spans 15 amino acids. J lost 2 bases, V lost 5 bases, and 6 bases had no gene match. Germline loops: CDR1 MGHDK, CDR2 SYGVNS. The CDR3 region has the DNA TGTGCCAGCAGTCTGACTAGCGAATACACAGATACGCAGTATTTT. This codes for CASSLTSEYTDTQYF.

This clone was recorded only once. CDR3 loop: CASRERAGGTDTQYF. Here the CDR3 DNA reads TGCGCCAGCAGAGAGCGAGCGGGGGGCACAGATACGCAGTATTTT. V is TRBV5-1 and J is TRBJ2-3; 8 bases align to TRBD2. Trimming cost V 5 bases and J 1 base; bases outside gene matches: 6. The CDR3 runs to 15 residues. Germline V gene sequence: CDR1 SGHRS, CDR2 YFSETQ.